This T cell receptor beta chain was obtained from a study of T cell changes during pregnancy in multiple sclerosis. Method: immunoSEQ multiplex PCR; TCRdb's copy keeps in-frame clones and lacks some. The sample holds about 35,000 clones, more than 90% seen once. CDR3 length equals 18 residues. Germline CDR1 and CDR2: MGHDK and SYGVNS. Trimming removed 3 bases from V and 5 bases from J, with 26 bases in between. The sample was peripheral blood, taken in the third trimester of pregnancy. The receptor was isolated from a female donor in good health, enrolled as a control in a pregnancy study. The V gene is TRBV25-1, the J gene TRBJ2-7; TRBD2 is a possible D gene (6 bases). The CDR3 nucleotides read TGTGCCAGCAGTGAGCGACCGCTAACGGGGGTCCCCCCCAACGAGCAGTACTTC. Protein sequence: CASSERPLTGVPPNEQYF.